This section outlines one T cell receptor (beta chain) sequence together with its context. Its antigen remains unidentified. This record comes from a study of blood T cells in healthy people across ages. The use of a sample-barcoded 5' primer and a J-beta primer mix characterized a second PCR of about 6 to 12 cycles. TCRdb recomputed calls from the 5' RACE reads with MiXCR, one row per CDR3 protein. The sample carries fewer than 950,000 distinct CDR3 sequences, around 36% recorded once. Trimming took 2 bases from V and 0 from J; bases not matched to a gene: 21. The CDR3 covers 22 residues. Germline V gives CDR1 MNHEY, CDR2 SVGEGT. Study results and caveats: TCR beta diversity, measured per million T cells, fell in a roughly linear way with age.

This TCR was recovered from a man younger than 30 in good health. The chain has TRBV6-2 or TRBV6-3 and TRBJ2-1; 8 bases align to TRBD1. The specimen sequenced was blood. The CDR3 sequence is CASSYPSKGQEQSLSSYNEQFF. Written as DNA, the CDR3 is TGTGCCAGCAGTTACCCCAGCAAGGGACAGGAACAATCCTTGAGCTCCTACAATGAGCAGTTCTTC.